The 13 T cell receptor beta chains presented below share a single source sample, sequenced in a study of regulatory T cells in long-lasting Graves disease. For TCR beta, libraries came from iRepertoire HTBI primers and Arm-PCR of CDR3 regions. Via MiXCR, TCRdb re-called the multiplex PCR reads, giving one row per CDR3 protein. The table includes 360,000 or so distinct CDR3 sequences, roughly a sixth detected once. The time point is: newly diagnosed GD, antithyroid drugs for less than 3 months. Isolated PBMC RNA provided the starting material for the TCR library. The same specimen was also included in a second study, on T cells in Graves' hyperthyroidism and ophthalmopathy.

The specimen was peripheral blood mononuclear cells (PBMCs), collected at new diagnosis, from a patient treated with antithyroid drugs. All receptors derive from a man between 40 and 49 years old with Graves disease.

This clonotype was detected many times. The gene calls are TRBV20-1 and TRBJ2-3, with TRBD2 matching 14 bases. V was clipped by 6 bases and J by 2 bases; unmatched bases: 1. Germline CDR1 is DFQATT and CDR2 is SNEGSKA (reference sequence). The CDR3 consists of 14 residues. The DNA for the CDR3 is TGCAGTGCGACTAGCGGGGGGGTCACAGATACGCAGTATTTT. This codes for CSATSGGVTDTQYF.

V and J are TRBV7-9 and TRBJ1-1; no reliable D call. This CDR3 comprises 13 residues. Trimming took off 3 bases at V and 4 bases at J, with 9 bases between the two ends. The germline CDR1 and CDR2 sequences are SEHNR and FQNEAQ (reference sequence). CDR3 region: CASSFGESTEAFF. In nucleotides, the CDR3 is TGTGCCAGCAGCTTTGGCGAAAGCACTGAAGCTTTCTTT.

On this clonotype: With a much larger clone just one base away, this may be a read error. The rearrangement uses TRBV7-2 and TRBJ2-3; D may correspond to TRBD1 or TRBD2 (5 bases each). Germline assignment: CDR1 SGHTA and CDR2 FQGNSA. The CDR3 has 16 amino acids. Between the trimmed V and J ends, which lost 6 bases and 1 base, there was a span of 17 bases. The CDR3 DNA reads TGTGCCAGCAGATTTAAGGGGCCAGCGGGCACAGATACGCAGTATTTT. Encoded protein: CASRFKGPAGTDTQYF.

CDR3 amino acids: CASSLGQGEPGYTF. The CDR3 region has the DNA TGTGCCAGCAGCTTAGGACAGGGTGAACCTGGCTACACCTTC. This chain joins TRBV7-9 and TRBJ1-2; TRBD1 matches 7 bases. The V gene end was trimmed by 1 base and the J gene end by 7 bases; junction bases not matched to a gene: 6. This CDR3 contains 14 residues. Germline loops: CDR1 SEHNR, CDR2 FQNEAQ (reference sequence).

Many counts were recorded for this clonotype. The V call is TRBV7-9, the J call TRBJ2-3; D is undetermined. Germline lookup yields CDR1 SEHNR and CDR2 FQNEAQ (reference sequence). The ends were cut back, 4 bases at V and 1 base at J, with 9 bases in the middle. The CDR3 is made up of 14 amino acids. As DNA, the CDR3 is TGTGCCAGCAGCTCGAAGGGTGGCACAGATACGCAGTATTTT. It encodes CASSSKGGTDTQYF.

This clonotype was recorded at least ten times. J is TRBJ2-5 and V is TRBV6-1; D may be TRBD2 (6 bases). CDR3 length equals 18 residues. V lost 1 base to trimming and J lost 2 bases, with 20 bases between them. Germline CDR1 reads MNHNS; CDR2 reads SASEGT. The CDR3 DNA reads as TGTGCCAGCAGTGAAGTTGCTTCGCGGGGCAGCGGTCAAGAGACCCAGTACTTC. This codes for CASSEVASRGSGQETQYF.

In regard to this clonotype: A much larger clone sits a single nucleotide away, making a read error possible. The chain recombines TRBV7-3 with TRBJ2-3, with D unclear. Germline lookup yields CDR1 SGHTA and CDR2 FQGTGA. This CDR3 region has 13 residues. In DNA, the CDR3 is TGTGCCAGCAGCCGGTCCCCCCCAGAGACCCGGTACTTC. Its translation is CASSRSPPETRYF.

Ten or more counts support this clonotype. The chain has TRBV27 and TRBJ1-5; D gene ambiguous. The CDR3 loop spans 13 amino acids. Germline V gives CDR1 MNHEY, CDR2 SMNVEV (reference sequence). With 6 bases removed from V and 2 bases from J, the gap between germline ends came to 8 bases. This CDR3 is CASSIWGNQPQHF. CDR3 sequence (DNA): TGTGCCAGCAGCATTTGGGGCAATCAGCCCCAGCATTTT.

This clonotype appeared a few times. The chain combines TRBV27 with TRBJ2-7; the match to TRBD1 covers 7 bases. Losses at the gene ends were 3 bases for V and 7 bases for J; bases not matched to a gene: 6. Germline assignment: CDR1 MNHEY and CDR2 SMNVEV (reference sequence). CDR3 length: 13 amino acids. For the CDR3, the DNA is TGTGCCAGCAGTTTTCAGACAGGGTGGGAGCAGTACTTC. It specifies CASSFQTGWEQYF.

As regards this clonotype: At one boundary the junction diverges from the germline segment, which might be a read error. As DNA, the CDR3 is TGCGCCAGCAGTCAAGGGGGAAACAGGGCAAACACTGAAGCTTCCTTT. Amino acid sequence: CASSQGGNRANTEASF. The chain joins TRBV4-3 to TRBJ1-1; the D gene is possibly TRBD1 (6 bases). In germline, CDR1 is LGHNA, CDR2 YSLEER. This CDR3 is 16 amino acids long.

A single count supports this clonotype. The chain combines TRBV20-1 with TRBJ1-4, with TRBD1 identical over 9 bases. The CDR3 is 15 residues long. Germline CDR1 and CDR2: DFQATT and SNEGSKA (reference sequence). After removal of 5 bases from V and 8 bases from J, the junction contained 12 bases not matched to a gene. The CDR3 is CSADGPGQGREKLFF. Written as DNA, the CDR3 is TGCAGTGCTGACGGCCCGGGACAGGGACGAGAAAAACTGTTTTTT.

The rearrangement links TRBV5-1 to TRBJ2-7; 7 bases are shared with TRBD1. The CDR3 has 15 amino acids. Germline CDR1 SGHRS, CDR2 YFSETQ. The V gene end was trimmed by 1 base and the J gene end by 2 bases; junction bases not matched to a gene: 6. In DNA, the CDR3 is TGCGCCAGCAGCTTGCGGGGACAGTCGACCTACGAGCAGTACTTC. Protein product: CASSLRGQSTYEQYF. The complete variable domain, with remaining parts taken from reference TRBV5-1 and TRBJ2-7, reads KAGVTQTPRYLIKTRGQQVTLSCSPISGHRSVSWYQQTPGQGLQFLFEYFSETQRNKGNFPGRFSGRQFSNSRSEMNVSTLELGDSALYLCASSLRGQSTYEQYFGPGTRLTVT.

This rearrangement joins TRBV7-9 to TRBJ2-4; no reliable D call. Trimming shortened V by 7 bases and J by 0 bases, and 16 bases separated the two germline ends. CDR3 length: 16 residues. Germline CDR1 SEHNR, CDR2 FQNEAQ (reference sequence). Here the CDR3 reads CASTLLGRLAKNIQYF. In DNA, the CDR3 is TGTGCCAGCACCCTACTCGGGCGGCTAGCCAAAAACATTCAGTACTTC.